This T cell receptor (beta chain) emerged from a study of cytomegalovirus exposure and HLA in healthy donors. This CDR3 region has 14 residues. V gave up 1 base and J gave up 4 bases, with 10 bases separating them. Per germline, CDR1 SGHRS and CDR2 YFSETQ. Primers included in the PCR were 60 Vbeta and 13 Jbeta primers. The repertoire was sequenced with immunoSEQ multiplex PCR; TCRdb's copy has only in-frame clones and lacks some. This table holds 91,000 or so clones. On this clone itself: Antigen: not known.

Points from the study as a whole: The classifier, whose performance was assessed in both the original and validation cohorts, reportedly diagnosed cytomegalovirus status with high specificity and sensitivity.

The V and J genes are TRBV5-1 and TRBJ2-3; D possibly corresponds to TRBD2 (6 bases). The sequenced sample was PBMCs. This TCR came from a woman aged 30 to 39 in good health and CMV-seronegative. CDR3 in amino acids: CASSLTGAPDTQYF. CDR3 nucleotides: TGCGCCAGCAGCTTGACGGGAGCACCAGATACGCAGTATTTT.